Shown below are 5 T cell receptor beta chains from a single sample sequenced in a study of radiotherapy plus CTLA-4 blockade in lung cancer. This table comes from immunoSEQ multiplex PCR, and its TCRdb copy is limited to in-frame clones, with some not included. The sample lists 85,000 to 95,000 clones, roughly 80% occurring once. Sequences were derived from peripheral blood, sampled from a patient treated with radiotherapy plus ipilimumab. These receptors all stem from a human donor with non-small cell lung cancer that progressed on radiotherapy plus ipilimumab.

The chain uses TRBV19 and TRBJ2-7; D perhaps matches TRBD2 (6 bases). This CDR3 has 13 residues. Between the trimmed V and J ends, which lost 5 bases and 0 bases, there was a span of 8 bases. From germline, CDR1 is LNHDA and CDR2 SQIVND (reference sequence). The CDR3 reads CASSAGSSYEQYV. For the CDR3, the DNA is TGTGCCAGTAGTGCGGGGTCCTCCTACGAGCAGTACGTC.

The rearrangement links TRBV6-1 to TRBJ1-4, with TRBD1 identical over 8 bases. Germline trimming cut 10 bases from V and 4 bases from J; bases unmatched to any gene: 2. CDR1 is MNHNS and CDR2 is SASEGT in the germline V gene. The CDR3 contains 12 residues. The CDR3 DNA follows: TGTGCCAACAGGGGGAATAATGAAAAACTGTTTTTT. It encodes CANRGNNEKLFF.

This clone was detected only a few times. The rearrangement uses TRBV5-1 and TRBJ2-5; D unclear. The CDR3 has 16 amino acids. CDR1 and CDR2 from the germline V gene are SGHRS and YFSETQ. V was trimmed by 0 bases and J by 1 base, leaving 13 bases between them. Written as DNA, the CDR3 is TGCGCCAGCAGCTTGGGTGACATGGTCGGCCAAGAGACCCAGTACTTC. The encoded protein is CASSLGDMVGQETQYF.

This clone was observed once. The chain carries TRBV6-5 and TRBJ2-1, with D possibly matching TRBD2 (5 bases). The germline gives CDR1 MNHEY, CDR2 SVGAGI. The length of the CDR3 is 15 residues. V was trimmed by 2 bases and J by 8 bases, leaving 16 bases between them. DNA of the CDR3: TGTGCCAGCAGTTACGGCCAGCGGCAAAGGGATGAGCAGTTCTTC. This translates into CASSYGQRQRDEQFF.

The chain carries TRBV5-1 and TRBJ2-7; D not resolved. The germline V gene encodes CDR1 SGHRS and CDR2 YFSETQ. CDR3 length: 13 residues. V lost 3 bases, J lost 7 bases, and 14 bases lay in between. CDR3 in amino acids: CASSSDPGWEQYF. The CDR3 DNA follows: TGCGCCAGCAGCTCGGACCCGGGTTGGGAGCAGTACTTC.